Included here is one TCR beta chain sequence, with context. What it binds is not known. The PCR made use of 60 Vbeta and 13 Jbeta primers. Using immunoSEQ multiplex PCR, the repertoire was profiled, and TCRdb retains in-frame clones only, with some absent. The sample features roughly 140,000 clones, with 0.75% to 1% in its top ten. The data were obtained in a study of cytomegalovirus exposure and HLA in healthy donors. Regarding the study as a whole: Per a later analysis, 15,000 to 20,000 TCR beta sequences showed association with HLA alleles at 0.05 false discovery rate. Indistinguishable V segments, including TRBV6-2 and TRBV6-3, were excluded.

The CDR3 runs 15 residues. V was pared by 2 bases and J by 5 bases, with 5 bases of the junction left unmatched. Germline CDR1 and CDR2: MGHRA and YSYEKL. This receptor was taken from a male donor in good health and CMV-seronegative. V usage is TRBV4-1 and J usage is TRBJ1-5; 8 bases map to TRBD1. Sample: PBMCs. This CDR3 is CASSQPDRGYQPQHF. The DNA of the CDR3 is TGCGCCAGCAGCCAACCTGACAGGGGATATCAGCCCCAGCATTTT.